Listed below are T cell receptor beta chains from one sample, sequenced in a study of OX40 agonist ivuxolimab in advanced cancers. The data were produced by immunoSEQ multiplex PCR, yet TCRdb's version contains in-frame clones alone and is incomplete. The repertoire holds about 68,000 clones, with approximately 87% as singletons. The material was CD4+ or CD8+ T cells sorted from blood, obtained in a trial of the OX40 agonist ivuxolimab. These TCRs come from an adult with an advanced solid tumor such as melanoma, head and neck, liver or kidney cancer. CDR3s include the opening cysteine and the closing phenylalanine or tryptophan. D genes are given only for firm matches. Some rows mark clone size as missing; the rest say once, few, many or name a class of expanded clone.

v_call,d_call,clone_size,j_call,cdr3_nt,cdr3_aa
TRBV7-7,.,.,TRBJ2-5,TGTGCCAGCAGCCGAGGGGCAACTCGGGAGACCCAGTACTTC,CASSRGATRETQYF
TRBV19,TRBD1,.,TRBJ2-7,TGTGCCAGTAGTATACGACCGGGACAGGGGTACGAGCAGTACTTC,CASSIRPGQGYEQYF
TRBV25-1,.,.,TRBJ2-1,TGTGCCAGCAGTGAAGGGATATTATACAATGAGCAGTTCTTC,CASSEGILYNEQFF
TRBV6-4,TRBD1,.,TRBJ1-6,TGTGCCAGCAGCAGGGGGTCCTATAATTCACCCCTCCACTTT,CASSRGSYNSPLHF
TRBV18,TRBD1,.,TRBJ2-1,TGTGCCAGCTCACAAAGAGAGGACAGGGGGCTAAATGAGCAGTTCTTC,CASSQREDRGLNEQFF
TRBV27,TRBD2,.,TRBJ2-2,TGTGCCAGCAGTACCTCGGGACTAGCAGGTCGAACCGGGGAGCTGTTTTTT,CASSTSGLAGRTGELFF
TRBV29-1,.,.,TRBJ2-3,TGCAGCGTTGAAGTGGGGGCAACAGATACGCAGTATTTT,CSVEVGATDTQYF
TRBV6-6,.,.,TRBJ1-3,TGTGCCAGCAGTTACGACAGGGGAAACACCATATATTTT,CASSYDRGNTIYF
TRBV7-2,.,.,TRBJ2-3,TGTGCCAGCAGCTTAGACGGGCCGTCGGATACGCAGTATTTT,CASSLDGPSDTQYF
TRBV5-1,.,.,TRBJ1-1,TGCGCCAGCAGCTTGGGGGCGGGAAGATCTGAAGCTTTCTTT,CASSLGAGRSEAFF
TRBV5-6,.,.,TRBJ1-1,TGTGCCAGCAGCTTAACCCCGAACACTGAAGCTTTCTTT,CASSLTPNTEAFF
TRBV27,.,.,TRBJ2-7,TGTGCCAGCAGTCCCATTACCGACAGGAGAAGAGGCTACGAGCAGTACTTC,CASSPITDRRRGYEQYF
TRBV5-1,.,.,TRBJ1-4,TGCGCCAGCAGCTGCGGCACGATCGCGGCTAATGAAAAACTGTTTTTT,CASSCGTIAANEKLFF
TRBV7-2,.,.,TRBJ1-1,TGTGCCAGCAGCTCGGGGGTACGGGGGACCCCCCAGGGGACTGAAGCTTTCTTT,CASSSGVRGTPQGTEAFF
TRBV19,.,.,TRBJ2-1,TGTGCCAGTAGTACGATGGGACGGGGAGCGGTCAATGAGCAGTTCTTC,CASSTMGRGAVNEQFF
TRBV10-2,.,few,TRBJ1-5,TGCGCCAGCAGTGTTGACCGGAATCAGCCCCAGCATTTT,CASSVDRNQPQHF
TRBV29-1,.,.,TRBJ2-5,TGCAGCGGGATTTTAGCGGAGGGAGAGACCCAGTACTTC,CSGILAEGETQYF
TRBV5-4,TRBD2,.,TRBJ2-3,TGTGCCAGCAGCCTTTTCGGGGGGATAACAGATACGCAGTATTTT,CASSLFGGITDTQYF
TRBV5-8,.,.,TRBJ1-4,TGTGCCAGCAGCTTGGTCTCGGACCGTGTCCTGTCTAATGAAAAACTGTTTTTT,CASSLVSDRVLSNEKLFF
TRBV25-1,TRBD2,.,TRBJ2-7,TGTGCCAGCAGTGGGACTAGCGGGGGGCCCTACGAGCAGTACTTC,CASSGTSGGPYEQYF
TRBV7-2,.,.,TRBJ2-3,TGTGCCAGCAGCTTAGTCTATACGCAGTATTTT,CASSLVYTQYF
TRBV4-3,TRBD1,medium-sized,TRBJ1-6,TGCGCCAGCAGCCAAGATTGGCAGGGGGATAATTCACCCCTCCACTTT,CASSQDWQGDNSPLHF
TRBV7-2,.,.,TRBJ2-4,TGTGCCAGCAGCTCAGCCCGTCTCGGAAACATTCAGTACTTC,CASSSARLGNIQYF
TRBV7-2,TRBD1,.,TRBJ2-7,TGTGCCAGCAGCCCCGGGACAGAGTACTACGAGCAGTACTTC,CASSPGTEYYEQYF
TRBV9,.,few,TRBJ1-5,TGTGCCAGCAGCCGGGGGTTTTTGGGCAATCAGCCCCAGCATTTT,CASSRGFLGNQPQHF
TRBV4-3,.,once,TRBJ1-4,TGCGCCAGCAGCCTAGACACTCAAACTAATGAAAAACTGTTTTTT,CASSLDTQTNEKLFF
TRBV10-3,.,.,TRBJ2-1,TGTGCCATCAGTGAATGGAATGAGCAGTTCTTC,CAISEWNEQFF
TRBV2,TRBD1,.,TRBJ1-2,TGTGCCAGCAGGCGCCCCGGGACAGGGGAGAGCGGCTACACCTTC,CASRRPGTGESGYTF
TRBV6-1,TRBD1,once,TRBJ2-3,TGTGCCAGCAGTGAATCAACAGGGGCCTTTGGTACGCAGTATTTT,CASSESTGAFGTQYF
TRBV7-3,.,.,TRBJ2-7,TGTGCCAGCAGCTTCCTAGGCGGAAGCTCCTACGAGCAGTACTTC,CASSFLGGSSYEQYF
TRBV4-1,.,.,TRBJ2-7,TGCGCCAGCAGCCAAGACCTTCGTCCAGGGAACTTCCACGAGCAGTACTTC,CASSQDLRPGNFHEQYF
TRBV19,.,.,TRBJ1-1,TGTGCCACGAGACAGTGGGCCACTGAAGCTTTCTTT,CATRQWATEAFF
TRBV2,.,.,TRBJ1-3,TGTGCCAGCAGCGTCGACAGGACGTCTGGAAACACCATATATTTT,CASSVDRTSGNTIYF
TRBV7-2,.,.,TRBJ1-6,TGTGCCAGCAGCTTAGGGGGAGTCCGACTAGGGCTTTCACCCCTCCACTTT,CASSLGGVRLGLSPLHF